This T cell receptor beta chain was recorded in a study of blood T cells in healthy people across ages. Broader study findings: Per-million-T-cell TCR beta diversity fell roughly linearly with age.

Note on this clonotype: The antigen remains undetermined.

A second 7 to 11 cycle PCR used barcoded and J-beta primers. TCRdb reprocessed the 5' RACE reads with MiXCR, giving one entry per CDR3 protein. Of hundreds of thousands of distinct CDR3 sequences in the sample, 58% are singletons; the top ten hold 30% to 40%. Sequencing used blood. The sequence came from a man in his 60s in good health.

Here the CDR3 reads CSARGTQPGGYGYTF. The CDR3 DNA reads TGCAGTGCTAGGGGGACACAACCCGGGGGGTATGGCTACACCTTC. The chain links TRBV20-1 to TRBJ1-2; maybe TRBD1 (6 bases). V was shortened by 3 bases and J by 5 bases, with 19 bases between the two germline ends. CDR3 length: 15 residues. The germline CDR1 and CDR2 sequences are DFQATT and SNEGSKA (reference sequence).